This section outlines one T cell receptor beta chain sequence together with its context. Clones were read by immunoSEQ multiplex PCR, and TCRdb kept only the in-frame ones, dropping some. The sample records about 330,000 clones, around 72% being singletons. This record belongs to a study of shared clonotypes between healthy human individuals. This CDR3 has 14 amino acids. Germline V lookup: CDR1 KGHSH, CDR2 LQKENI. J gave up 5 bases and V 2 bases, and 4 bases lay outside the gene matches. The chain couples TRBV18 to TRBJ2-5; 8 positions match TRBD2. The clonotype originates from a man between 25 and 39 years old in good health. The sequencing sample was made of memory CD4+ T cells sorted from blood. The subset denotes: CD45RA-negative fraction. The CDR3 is CASSPYSGGETQYF. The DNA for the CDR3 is TGTGCCAGCTCACCATACTCGGGAGGGGAGACCCAGTACTTC.